This T cell receptor beta chain was sequenced during a study of graft-versus-host responses after intestinal transplantation. Clones were sequenced by immunoSEQ multiplex PCR, and TCRdb holds only the in-frame ones, with some missing. This table holds more than 20,000 clones, nearly 90% found once. The CDR3 covers 13 residues. Per germline, CDR1 SGHTA and CDR2 FQGNSA. Deletions cut 6 bases from V and 4 bases from J, with 11 bases between. The starting material was PBMCs, obtained about 63 days after intestinal transplantation. This receptor was identified in a human patient who received an intestinal transplant, so some T cells may come from the graft donor. The V call is TRBV7-2, the J call TRBJ2-3; D is undetermined. CDR3 sequence (DNA): TGTGCCAGCAGGCCTGGATACGCAGATACGCAGTATTTT. As protein: CASRPGYADTQYF.